These T cell receptor beta chains were read from a single sample in a study of blood T cell repertoires in COVID-19. The table came from immunoSEQ multiplex PCR; TCRdb's copy has only in-frame clones and leaves some out. This sample yields 250,000 or so clones, of which around 85% are seen a single time; 5.5% to 6.5% belongs to the top ten. Sequencing was carried out using peripheral blood. These receptors originate from a man aged 55-75 years with acute or convalescent COVID-19. CDR3s leave out the opening cysteine and the closing phenylalanine or tryptophan.

j_call v_call cdr3_aa
TRBJ2-2 TRBV9 ASSVGTSDRTGELF
TRBJ2-7 TRBV7-8 ASSGRTGQPLLGY
TRBJ1-2 TRBV14 ASSAGTGPYGYT
TRBJ2-1 TRBV5-5 ASSLESSGSGNEQF
TRBJ1-4 TRBV27 ASSLNPGGNEKLF
TRBJ2-5 TRBV18 ASSPTSSVRETQY
TRBJ2-5 TRBV7-8 ASSPLRREETQY
TRBJ2-7 TRBV3-1/TRBV3-2 ASSQTSGSISYEQY
TRBJ2-7 TRBV5-1 ASSLGTGGNPYEQY
TRBJ1-2 TRBV2 ASSEYLSGYT
TRBJ2-3 TRBV11-3 ASSRGTVSTDTQY
TRBJ2-5 TRBV15 ATRAPRGNQETQY
TRBJ1-1 TRBV6-5 ASSYRRGSTEAF
TRBJ2-7 TRBV15 ATSRVVGVSYEQY
TRBJ2-7 TRBV7-3 ASSLTGSVNY
TRBJ1-4 TRBV13 ASSTRTGARANEKLF
TRBJ1-2 TRBV10-3 AISEGRTDYSNYGYT
TRBJ2-1 TRBV5-1 ASSSQGLDIEQF
TRBJ2-3 TRBV7-2 ASSLMLSGADTQY
TRBJ1-4 TRBV10-2 ASSDRDRSTNEKLF
TRBJ2-2 TRBV4-2 ASSQDRAGGSNTGELF
TRBJ1-5 TRBV29-1 SVREQGMNQPQH
TRBJ2-5 TRBV7-2 ASSLDPSGQETQY
TRBJ2-7 TRBV28 ASSSGGLLTYEQY
TRBJ2-5 TRBV7-9 ASSWPRAQETQY
TRBJ1-4 TRBV5-1 ASSFRLAGGVNEKLF
TRBJ1-5 TRBV28 ASRQNTRFPFRLSNQPQH
TRBJ2-3 TRBV29-1 SGQGALHTDTQY
TRBJ1-6 TRBV19 ASSSGQITNSPLH
TRBJ1-2 TRBV28 ASSNNRYYGYT
TRBJ1-2 TRBV24-1 ATSDLTFAGYN
TRBJ2-7 TRBV27 ASRASGTNHYEQY
TRBJ2-7 TRBV7-8 ASSLARGKYEQY
TRBJ2-7 TRBV27 ASSTGLPYEQY
TRBJ2-3 TRBV6-5 ASSSSGRWDTQY
TRBJ2-1 TRBV11-2 ASSQRGGQGVNEQF
TRBJ1-4 TRBV7-2 ASSADRGEKLF
TRBJ2-5 TRBV11-3 ASSLDNILGAETQY
TRBJ1-2 TRBV5-6 ASSLDRAKGYT
TRBJ1-5 TRBV30 AWSGTGVGPQH
TRBJ1-4 TRBV14 ASSPGTLSEKLF